Sequencing of this T cell receptor (beta chain) was carried out in a study of hypomethylating agent response in myelodysplastic syndrome. Turning to the study itself: TET2 mutation, the most common, occurred in 5 of 11 patients. Response meant complete response or hematologic improvement; all other patients were non-responders. Study observations and caveats: After hypomethylating agent treatment, diversity and clonality showed no significant change, overall or by response.

The repertoire was sequenced with immunoSEQ multiplex PCR; TCRdb's copy has only in-frame clones and lacks some. The sample holds 7,000 or so clones; around 86% are singletons and the top ten take 16%. Germline values: CDR1 SGHDT, CDR2 YYEEEE. There are 16 residues in the CDR3. V lost 5 bases, J lost 0 bases, and 14 bases lay in between. With regard to this clone: Its antigen is not identified.

The sequenced sample was bone marrow, obtained before or after starting hypomethylating agent treatment for myelodysplastic syndrome (not recorded which). J is TRBJ1-4 and V is TRBV5-6; D perhaps matches TRBD1 (6 bases). This clonotype was sampled from a human donor with myelodysplastic syndrome. CDR3 sequence reads: CASSSPRGPTNEKLFF. DNA for the CDR3: TGTGCCAGCAGTTCTCCCAGGGGCCCAACTAATGAAAAACTGTTTTTT. Variable domain in full (rest from reference TRBV5-6 and TRBJ1-4): DAGVTQSPTHLIKTRGQQVTLRCSPKSGHDTVSWYQQALGQGPQFIFQYYEEEERQRGNFPDRFSGHQFPNYSSELNVNALLLGDSALYLCASSSPRGPTNEKLFFGSGTQLSVL.